This is a list of T cell receptor beta chains from one sample in a study of CD8+ T cells in alopecia areata. Data came from immunoSEQ multiplex PCR; TCRdb stores just in-frame clones and leaves some out. The sample has roughly 250,000 clones, around two thirds seen once. The sample here was CD4+ T cells sorted from blood, taken at week 0. These receptors were collected from a human donor with alopecia areata. Each CDR3 is given with its conserved first and last residue. Fields, in order: J gene, D gene, clone size, V gene, CDR3 length, CDR3 protein, CDR3 DNA. A D gene is named only where the DNA matches it firmly. For some rows the clone size is stated as once, few or many, or as a class when expanded; others skip it.

>TRBJ2-7|.|.|TRBV29-1|10
CSVRGVEQYF
TGCAGCGTCAGAGGGGTCGAGCAGTACTTC
>TRBJ1-4|.|few|TRBV29-1|12
CSAQATNEKLFF
TGCAGCGCTCAGGCAACTAATGAAAAACTGTTTTTT
>TRBJ2-5|.|.|TRBV10-3|14
CAISELAGGETQYF
TGTGCCATCAGTGAGCTTGCCGGGGGAGAGACCCAGTACTTC
>TRBJ1-2|TRBD1|.|TRBV29-1|14
CSVETIQGAWGYTF
TGCAGCGTTGAAACCATACAGGGGGCTTGGGGCTACACCTTC
>TRBJ1-6|.|.|TRBV15|16
CATSRDLAGGNSPLHF
TGTGCCACCAGCAGAGATTTGGCGGGAGGGAATTCACCCCTCCACTTT
>TRBJ2-1|.|.|TRBV7-3|13
CASSLSRDNEQFF
TGTGCCAGCAGCTTATCCAGGGACAATGAGCAGTTCTTC
>TRBJ2-3|TRBD1|.|TRBV13|14
CASSRQGVTDTQYF
TGTGCCAGCAGCCGACAGGGGGTCACAGATACGCAGTATTTT
>TRBJ1-2|.|.|TRBV25-1|15
CASSASGSANYGYTF
TGTGCCAGCAGTGCCTCCGGCAGCGCTAACTATGGCTACACCTTC
>TRBJ2-5|.|few|TRBV14|12
CASSQNMQTQYF
TGTGCCAGCAGCCAAAATATGCAGACCCAGTACTTC
>TRBJ1-2|.|.|TRBV19|12
CASQELNYGYTF
TGTGCCAGCCAGGAGCTTAACTATGGCTACACCTTC
>TRBJ2-7|.|.|TRBV30|11
CAWSFEGVQYF
TGTGCCTGGAGTTTCGAAGGGGTGCAGTACTTC
>TRBJ2-7|TRBD2|.|TRBV11-2|16
CASSLARTSGFDEQYF
TGTGCCAGCAGCTTAGCTCGGACTAGCGGGTTCGACGAGCAGTACTTC
>TRBJ2-3|TRBD2|.|TRBV5-6|16
CASSQASGGSTDTQYF
TGTGCCAGCAGCCAAGCTAGCGGGGGGAGCACAGATACGCAGTATTTT
>TRBJ2-1|.|.|TRBV9|16
CASSVDPGLIYNEQFF
TGTGCCAGCAGCGTAGACCCTGGACTTATATACAATGAGCAGTTCTTC
>TRBJ2-7|.|.|TRBV5-5|14
CASSIETYSYEQYF
TGTGCCAGCAGCATCGAGACTTATTCCTACGAGCAGTACTTC
>TRBJ2-5|TRBD2|.|TRBV6-5|15
CASSYSLAGGLTQYF
TGTGCCAGCAGTTACTCCCTAGCGGGGGGGCTGACCCAGTACTTC
>TRBJ2-2|TRBD1|.|TRBV29-1|14
CSAEGQGRTGELFF
TGCAGCGCCGAGGGACAGGGGCGTACCGGGGAGCTGTTTTTT
>TRBJ2-3|TRBD2|.|TRBV29-1|14
CSVPLAGRRDTQYF
TGCAGCGTCCCACTAGCGGGGAGAAGAGATACGCAGTATTTT
>TRBJ2-7|TRBD1|.|TRBV19|15
CASSSRTGRSYEQYF
TGTGCCAGTAGTAGTCGGACAGGGAGATCCTACGAGCAGTACTTC
>TRBJ1-2|.|.|TRBV9|15
CASSPLGSANYGYTF
TGTGCCAGCAGCCCCCTGGGTAGCGCCAACTATGGCTACACCTTC
>TRBJ2-5|.|.|TRBV19|15
CASSGTLGLLKTQYF
TGTGCCAGCTCCGGGACACTTGGATTGTTGAAGACCCAGTACTTC
>TRBJ2-5|.|.|TRBV30|13
CAWSASRAETQYF
TGTGCCTGGAGTGCGTCCCGGGCAGAGACCCAGTACTTC
>TRBJ1-6|.|.|TRBV7-2|14
CASSFAPPGSPLHF
TGTGCCAGCAGCTTTGCCCCACCCGGTTCACCCCTCCACTTT
>TRBJ1-2|.|.|TRBV10-3|13
CAISGGVGDGYTF
TGTGCCATCAGTGGGGGGGTTGGAGATGGCTACACCTTC
>TRBJ2-2|TRBD1|.|TRBV5-4|16
CASSSPGQDSTGELFF
TGTGCCAGCAGCTCCCCCGGACAGGATTCCACCGGGGAGCTGTTTTTT
>TRBJ1-5|.|.|TRBV7-2|14
CASSRDISNQPQHF
TGTGCCAGCAGCCGGGACATTAGCAATCAGCCCCAGCATTTT
>TRBJ1-2|.|.|TRBV6-6|13
CASSEGQVYGYTF
TGTGCCAGCAGTGAGGGACAAGTATATGGCTACACCTTC
>TRBJ1-5|.|.|TRBV30|13
CAWSAGGSQPQHF
TGTGCCTGGAGTGCCGGCGGGAGTCAGCCCCAGCATTTT
>TRBJ1-2|.|once|TRBV27|14
CASSLRQGVYGYTF
TGTGCCAGCAGTTTAAGGCAAGGGGTCTATGGCTACACCTTC
>TRBJ1-1|.|.|TRBV30|14
CAWSAYRVQIEAFF
TGTGCCTGGAGTGCATACAGGGTTCAAATAGAAGCTTTCTTT
>TRBJ2-1|.|.|TRBV4-3|17
CASSQSGAGQHYNEQFF
TGCGCCAGCAGCCAATCGGGGGCGGGACAGCACTACAATGAGCAGTTCTTC
>TRBJ1-1|.|few|TRBV7-2|13
CASSLWVNTEAFF
TGTGCCAGCAGCTTATGGGTGAACACTGAAGCTTTCTTT
>TRBJ2-7|TRBD1|.|TRBV7-9|10
CASSAGTVYF
TGTGCCAGCAGTGCCGGGACAGTCTACTTC
>TRBJ2-5|.|.|TRBV29-1|12
CSAQQGTETQYF
TGCAGCGCCCAACAGGGTACGGAGACCCAGTACTTC
>TRBJ1-2|.|.|TRBV30|13
CAWSVARDYGYTF
TGTGCCTGGAGTGTAGCGCGGGACTATGGCTACACCTTC
>TRBJ2-5|.|few|TRBV7-8|13
CASSRQVQETQYF
TGTGCCAGCAGCCGACAGGTACAAGAGACCCAGTACTTC
>TRBJ2-5|TRBD2|.|TRBV30|16
CAWSDTSGGYQETQYF
TGTGCCTGGAGTGATACTAGCGGGGGGTACCAAGAGACCCAGTACTTC
>TRBJ1-2|.|.|TRBV30|15
CAWTLRGSSNYGYTF
TGTGCCTGGACCCTACGGGGGAGTTCTAACTATGGCTACACCTTC
>TRBJ2-5|TRBD1|.|TRBV6-6|16
CASSRTGITYQETQYF
TGTGCCAGCAGCCGGACAGGGATCACGTACCAAGAGACCCAGTACTTC
>TRBJ2-1|.|.|TRBV4-3|13
CASSQEYYNEQFF
TGCGCCAGCAGCCAAGAGTATTACAATGAGCAGTTCTTC
>TRBJ2-3|TRBD2|.|TRBV7-9|15
CASSVTGGWTDTQYF
TGTGCCAGCAGCGTAACGGGGGGTTGGACAGATACGCAGTATTTT
>TRBJ1-2|TRBD1|.|TRBV29-1|13
CSDTDRGGYGYTF
TGCAGCGACACGGACAGGGGAGGCTATGGCTACACCTTC
>TRBJ1-2|TRBD1|few|TRBV4-1|16
CASSHLGQGTNYGYTF
TGCGCCAGCAGCCATCTCGGACAGGGGACTAACTATGGCTACACCTTC
>TRBJ2-5|TRBD2|.|TRBV11-2|16
CASSSSGTSGGETQYF
TGTGCCAGCAGCTCTTCCGGGACTAGCGGGGGGGAGACCCAGTACTTC
>TRBJ1-4|.|.|TRBV6-5|12
CASSSEGGKLFF
TGTGCCAGCAGTTCAGAGGGGGGAAAACTGTTTTTT
>TRBJ2-1|TRBD2|once|TRBV18|15
CASSETSGNYNEQFF
TGTGCCAGCTCAGAAACTAGCGGGAACTACAATGAGCAGTTCTTC
>TRBJ2-1|.|.|TRBV30|15
CAWIQPAQPYNEQFF
TGTGCCTGGATCCAACCGGCACAGCCGTACAATGAGCAGTTCTTC